Below are 14 T cell receptor beta chains sequenced from a single sample in a study of cytomegalovirus exposure and HLA in healthy donors. The PCR had 60 Vbeta and 13 Jbeta primers. Clones were read by immunoSEQ multiplex PCR, and TCRdb kept only the in-frame ones, dropping some. Of under 150,000 clones in the sample, around 83% were seen once. The sequencing input was PBMCs. Every receptor here comes from a woman in her 30s in good health and CMV-seropositive.

The CDR3 loop is CAWSAGFSGEQYF. DNA of the CDR3: TGTGCCTGGAGTGCAGGGTTCTCGGGCGAGCAGTACTTC. The J gene is TRBJ2-7, the V gene TRBV30; TRBD1 is a possible D gene (5 bases). Germline lookup yields CDR1 GTSNPN and CDR2 SVGIG (reference sequence). With 1 base removed from V and 6 bases from J, the gap between germline ends came to 13 bases. This CDR3 has 13 amino acids.

J is TRBJ2-3 and V is TRBV4-2; a possible D gene is TRBD2 (5 bases). The CDR3 consists of 16 residues. Trimming shortened V by 2 bases and J by 8 bases, and 20 bases separated the two germline ends. In germline, CDR1 is LGHNA, CDR2 YNFKEQ. The CDR3 DNA follows: TGTGCCAGCAGCCAACCTTCCGAGACTAACAAACTTACGCAGTATTTT. It translates to CASSQPSETNKLTQYF.

The chain combines TRBV6-1 with TRBJ1-1; D possibly corresponds to TRBD1 (5 bases). CDR3 length: 13 residues. V lost 7 bases, J lost 5 bases, and 14 bases lay in between. Germline values: CDR1 MNHNS, CDR2 SASEGT. This CDR3 reads CASTWTRDTEAFF. The DNA for the CDR3 is TGTGCCAGCACTTGGACACGAGATACTGAAGCTTTCTTT.

The rearrangement links TRBV30 to TRBJ1-3; D uncertain. This CDR3 region has 11 residues. From germline, CDR1 is GTSNPN and CDR2 SVGIG (reference sequence). Trimming shortened V by 5 bases and J by 4 bases, and 6 bases separated the two germline ends. The CDR3 DNA reads TGTGCCTGGGGAGAGGGAAACACCATATATTTT. This translates into CAWGEGNTIYF.

The chain employs TRBV5-1 and TRBJ2-1; D unresolved. V was pared by 0 bases and J by 7 bases, with 11 bases between. The CDR3 consists of 14 residues. From germline, CDR1 is SGHRS and CDR2 YFSETQ. The CDR3 DNA reads TGCGCCAGCAGCTTGGCTGTGTCACGGAATGAGCAGTTCTTC. It translates to CASSLAVSRNEQFF.

This clone was observed once. This sequence joins TRBV9 and TRBJ2-1; TRBD2 aligns across 9 bases. V shed 0 bases, J shed 9 bases, and the junction held 10 bases outside the gene matches. The CDR3 is 16 amino acids. Germline assignment: CDR1 SGDLS and CDR2 YYNGEE. The CDR3 coding sequence is TGTGCCAGCAGCGTAGTGAGGCGGGAGGGCTTGGGTGAGCAGTTCTTC. Residues: CASSVVRREGLGEQFF.

The genes are TRBV10-2 and TRBJ1-1; weak D call: TRBD1 (6 bases). The CDR3 sequence is 14 residues long. Trimming took 3 bases from V and 1 from J, leaving 9 bases between them. Germline V lookup: CDR1 WSHSY, CDR2 SAAADI. The CDR3 loop reads CASSETGRNTEAFF. In nucleotides, the CDR3 is TGCGCCAGCAGTGAAACAGGGAGGAACACTGAAGCTTTCTTT.

The chain combines TRBV5-4 with TRBJ1-2; D is unclear. Germline assignment: CDR1 SGHNT and CDR2 YYREEE (reference sequence). CDR3 length: 13 residues. Trimming pared 2 bases from V and 5 bases from J, leaving 10 bases between. CDR3 in amino acids: CASSLNSFYGYTF. The CDR3 DNA reads TGTGCCAGCAGCTTAAACAGTTTTTATGGCTACACCTTC.

In its sample, this clone was seen a few times. The V call is TRBV30, the J call TRBJ2-7; 10 positions match TRBD1. Germline loops: CDR1 GTSNPN, CDR2 SVGIG (reference sequence). This CDR3 is built from 14 residues. With 0 bases clipped from V and 5 bases from J, the junction kept 4 bases outside the gene matches. In DNA, the CDR3 is TGTGCCTGGAGTGTGGGACAGGGGTTCCACGAGCAGTACTTC. Encoded protein: CAWSVGQGFHEQYF. The full variable domain, with the rest looked up from reference TRBV30 and TRBJ2-7, is SQTIHQWPATLVQPVGSPLSLECTVEGTSNPNLYWYRQAAGRGLQLLFYSVGIGQISSEVPQNLSASRPQDRQFILSSKKLLLSDSGFYLCAWSVGQGFHEQYFGPGTRLTVT.

The sample holds a few counts of this clone. The CDR3 protein is CASRAREGGYTF. The CDR3 region has the DNA TGTGCCAGCAGAGCCCGGGAGGGTGGCTACACCTTC. This chain connects TRBV6-5 to TRBJ1-2; D gene uncertain. V gave up 6 bases and J gave up 7 bases, with 12 bases separating them. The CDR3 has 12 amino acids. Per germline, CDR1 MNHEY and CDR2 SVGAGI.

The rearrangement joins TRBV7-3 to TRBJ1-1; 7 nucleotides line up with TRBD1. The CDR3 consists of 17 residues. Trimming at V came to 0 bases and at J to 1 base, leaving 8 bases not matched to a gene. The germline gives CDR1 SGHTA, CDR2 FQGTGA. The CDR3 coding sequence is TGTGCCAGCAGCTTAACCGGTTGGGGGACAGAGAACACTGAAGCTTTCTTT. Its protein is CASSLTGWGTENTEAFF.

The rearrangement uses TRBV27 and TRBJ2-5; D is possibly TRBD2 (6 bases). The J call is in doubt because the DNA end fits TRBJ2-7 better. Germline V gene sequence: CDR1 MNHEY, CDR2 SMNVEV (reference sequence). The CDR3 runs to 14 residues. Here the CDR3 reads CASSLGWGEYEQYF. The DNA of the CDR3 is TGTGCCAGCAGTTTAGGGTGGGGGGAATACGAGCAGTACTTC.

J is TRBJ2-7 and V is TRBV25-1; 8 nucleotides agree with TRBD2. V dropped 8 bases and J dropped 3; count of bases not matched to a gene: 15. The CDR3 sequence is 16 residues long. Germline V gene data show CDR1 as MGHDK and CDR2 as SYGVNS. The CDR3 loop is CASSRTSFLRGYEQYF. CDR3 bases: TGTGCCAGCTCCAGGACTAGCTTTCTAAGGGGCTACGAGCAGTACTTC.

Worth noting for this clone: The junction does not match germline at one end; this may be a read error. This chain links TRBV5-1 with TRBJ1-1, with a possible D match to TRBD1 (5 bases). The CDR3 runs 15 residues. The germline CDR1 and CDR2 sequences are SGHRS and YFSETQ. This CDR3 is CAGSLAGRGNTEAFF. The CDR3 DNA is TGCGCCGGCAGCTTGGCGGGGCGGGGGAACACTGAAGCTTTCTTT.